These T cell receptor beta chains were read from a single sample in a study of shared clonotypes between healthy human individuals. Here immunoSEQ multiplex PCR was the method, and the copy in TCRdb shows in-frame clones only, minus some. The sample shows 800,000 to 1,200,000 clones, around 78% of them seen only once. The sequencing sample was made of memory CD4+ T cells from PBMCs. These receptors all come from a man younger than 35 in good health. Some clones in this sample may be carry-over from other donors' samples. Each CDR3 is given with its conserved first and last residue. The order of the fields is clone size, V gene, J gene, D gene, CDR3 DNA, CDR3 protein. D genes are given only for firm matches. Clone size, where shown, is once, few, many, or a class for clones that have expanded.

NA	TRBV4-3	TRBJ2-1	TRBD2	TGCGCCAGCAGCCAAGATCGGCGGGGGTTGGGCGGGAGTCGGCAGTTCTTC	CASSQDRRGLGGSRQFF
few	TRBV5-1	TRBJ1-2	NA	TGCGCCAGCAGCAAGGACAGCTCGAACTATGGCTACACCTTC	CASSKDSSNYGYTF
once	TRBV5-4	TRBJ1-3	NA	TGTGCCAGCAGCTTCGTGGGCACCTCTGGAAACACCATATATTTT	CASSFVGTSGNTIYF
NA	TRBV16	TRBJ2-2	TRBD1	TGTGCCAGCAGCCGATACCGACAGGGTCCCGACACCGGGGAGCTGTTTTTT	CASSRYRQGPDTGELFF
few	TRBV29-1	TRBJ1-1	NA	TGCAGCGTTGTTGTGTTTCGGGCGAACACTGAAGCTTTCTTT	CSVVVFRANTEAFF
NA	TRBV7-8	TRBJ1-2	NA	TGTGCCAGCAGCCCTACCGGGACGCTGGTTGGCTACACCTTC	CASSPTGTLVGYTF
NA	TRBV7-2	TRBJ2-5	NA	TGTGCCAGCAGCCCGGGTTCGGACTGGGGGACCCAGTACTTC	CASSPGSDWGTQYF
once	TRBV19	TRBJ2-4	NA	TGTGCCAGTAGTATAGGGCTAGCTTCCCTACAAGTTCAGTACTTC	CASSIGLASLQVQYF
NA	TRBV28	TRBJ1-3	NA	TGTGCCAGCACCCTCGGCGGAGCCTACTCTGGAAACACCATATATTTT	CASTLGGAYSGNTIYF
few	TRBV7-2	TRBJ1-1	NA	TGTGCCAGCAGCTTAGTGAACACTGAAGCTTTCTTT	CASSLVNTEAFF
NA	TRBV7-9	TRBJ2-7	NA	TGTGCCAGCACAAACGAATACTACGAGCAGTACTTC	CASTNEYYEQYF
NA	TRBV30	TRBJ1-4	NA	TGTGCCTGGAGTTTCCGGGGAGAAAAACTGTTTTTT	CAWSFRGEKLFF
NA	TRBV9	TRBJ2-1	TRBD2	TGTGCCAGCAGCGTATTTAGCGGGGAGAGGCTGGGCGATGAGCAGTTCTTC	CASSVFSGERLGDEQFF
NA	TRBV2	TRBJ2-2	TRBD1	TGTGCCAGCCGCCAGGGGGCCCACACCGGGGAGCTGTTTTTT	CASRQGAHTGELFF
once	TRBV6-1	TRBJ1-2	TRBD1	TGTGCCAGCAGGTTGACAGGGTCCCTTGGCTACACCTTC	CASRLTGSLGYTF
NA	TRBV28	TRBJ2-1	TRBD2	TGTGCCAGCAGAGACGAGCGGGACTACAATGAGCAGTTCTTC	CASRDERDYNEQFF
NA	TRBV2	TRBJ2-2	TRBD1	TGTGCCAGCAGTCGCCTACAGGGGGCCGGGGAGCTGTTTTTT	CASSRLQGAGELFF
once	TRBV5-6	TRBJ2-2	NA	TGTGCCAGCAGCTTGGCCGGGAACACCGGGGAGCTGTTTTTT	CASSLAGNTGELFF
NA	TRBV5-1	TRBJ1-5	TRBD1	TGCGCCAGCAGCCCCCAGACAGGGGGCGGACAGCCCCAGCATTTT	CASSPQTGGGQPQHF
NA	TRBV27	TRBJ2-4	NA	TGTGCCAGCAGTCAACCGGGACCCGACATCACCAAAAACATTCAGTACTTC	CASSQPGPDITKNIQYF
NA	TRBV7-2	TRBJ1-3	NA	TGTGCCAGCAGCATCCGGACCACTGGAAACACCATATATTTT	CASSIRTTGNTIYF
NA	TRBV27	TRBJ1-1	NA	TGTGCCAGCAGTTTGGATGATGGCTCGAACACTGAAGCTTTCTTT	CASSLDDGSNTEAFF
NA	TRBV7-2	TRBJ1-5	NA	TGTGCCAGCAGCTCGGCGGGGCAGCCCCAGCATTTT	CASSSAGQPQHF
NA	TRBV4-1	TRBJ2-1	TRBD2	TGCGCCAGCAGCCAAGATCCCACTAGCGGGAGCTCCTACAATGAGCAGTTCTTC	CASSQDPTSGSSYNEQFF
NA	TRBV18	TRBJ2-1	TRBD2	TGTGCCAGCTCACCCGCTGGACTAGCGGACATGGAGCAGTTCTTC	CASSPAGLADMEQFF
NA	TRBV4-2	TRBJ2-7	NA	TGTGCCAGCAGCCAATCGGACTACCACGAGCAGTACTTC	CASSQSDYHEQYF
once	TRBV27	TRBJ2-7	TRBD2	TGTGCCAGCTCCGGGGGGGGCGCCTACGAGCAGTACTTC	CASSGGGAYEQYF
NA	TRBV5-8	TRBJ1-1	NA	TGTGCCAGCAGCTCCCCCACACGTTGGGCTTTCTTT	CASSSPTRWAFF
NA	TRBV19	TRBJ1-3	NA	TGTGCCAGTAGTATGGTGGACTTTTATCCACAGGACCTTCTGGAAAACACCATATATTTT	CASSMVDFYPQDLLENTIYF
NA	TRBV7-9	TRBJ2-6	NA	TGTGCCAGCAGCTTAAGGAACAGCGGGGCCAACGTCCTGACTTTC	CASSLRNSGANVLTF
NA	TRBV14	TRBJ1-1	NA	TGTGCCAGCAGCCAAGTGGGTCGACCCTCATCTGAAGCTTTCTTT	CASSQVGRPSSEAFF
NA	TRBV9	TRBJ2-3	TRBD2	TGTGCCAGCAGCGTAGGTCACGGGGGGGAAGATACGCAGTATTTT	CASSVGHGGEDTQYF
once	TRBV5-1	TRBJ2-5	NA	TGCGCCAGCAGCTTTCAGGGCGAGACCCAGTACTTC	CASSFQGETQYF
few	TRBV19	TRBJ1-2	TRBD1	TGTGCCAGTAGCGACCACAGGGGAGGTGAATATGGCTACACCTTC	CASSDHRGGEYGYTF
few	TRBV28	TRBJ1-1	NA	TGTGCCAGCAGCTTACTAACAAGGGAAGCTTTCTTT	CASSLLTREAFF
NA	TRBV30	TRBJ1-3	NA	TGTGCCTGGAATTCCAGGGGTATCTCCGGAAACACCATATATTTT	CAWNSRGISGNTIYF
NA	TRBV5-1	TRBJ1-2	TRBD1	TGCGCCAGCAGCCTAGCGACAGGGAACTATGGCTACACCTTC	CASSLATGNYGYTF
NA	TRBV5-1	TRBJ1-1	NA	TGCGCCAGCAGCTTGGAGGGCCCTCAAGTTGAAGCTTTCTTT	CASSLEGPQVEAFF
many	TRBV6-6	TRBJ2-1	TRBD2	TGTGCCAGCAGTGGCGGACTAGCGAGAAATGAGCAGTTCTTC	CASSGGLARNEQFF
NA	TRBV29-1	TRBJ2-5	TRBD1	TGCAGCGCGACAGGGTTGGGGGAGACCCAGTACTTC	CSATGLGETQYF
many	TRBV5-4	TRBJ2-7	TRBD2	TGTGCCAGCAGCTCCGCGGGAGGGCCTGTCTCCGAGCAGTACTTC	CASSSAGGPVSEQYF
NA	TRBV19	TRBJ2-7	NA	TGTGCCAGTAGTATTGCCTACGCCAACTACGAGCAGTACTTC	CASSIAYANYEQYF
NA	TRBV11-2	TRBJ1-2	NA	TGTGCCAGCAGCTACAGGACTAACTATGGCTACACCTTC	CASSYRTNYGYTF
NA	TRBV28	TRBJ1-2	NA	TGTGCCAGCAGTCCAATAGGATATGGCTACACCTTC	CASSPIGYGYTF
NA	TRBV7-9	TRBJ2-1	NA	TGTGCCAGCAGCTTAGATGGCGGTACCTACAATGAGCAGTTCTTC	CASSLDGGTYNEQFF
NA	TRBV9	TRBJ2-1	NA	TGTGCCAGCAGCGTAGCGGGAACGTCCTACAATGAGCAGTTCTTC	CASSVAGTSYNEQFF
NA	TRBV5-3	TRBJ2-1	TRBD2	TGTGCCAGAAGCTCCCTACTAGCGGGCAACAATGAGCAGTTCTTC	CARSSLLAGNNEQFF
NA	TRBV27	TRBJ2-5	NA	TGTGCCAGCAGTTTGCGAGACGGAGGGGAGACCCAGTACTTC	CASSLRDGGETQYF
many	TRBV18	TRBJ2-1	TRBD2	TGTGCCAGCTCCCGTGGACTAGCGGGAGAAATTGAGCAGTTCTTC	CASSRGLAGEIEQFF
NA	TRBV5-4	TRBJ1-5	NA	TGTGCCAGCAGCTTGGGCGGGTTTCAGCCCCAGCATTTT	CASSLGGFQPQHF
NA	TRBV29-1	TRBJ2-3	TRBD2	TGCAGCGTCGGACTAGCGGGAGGACTCACAGATACGCAGTATTTT	CSVGLAGGLTDTQYF
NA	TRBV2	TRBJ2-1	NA	TGTGCCAGCAGATATGCGGGAGAGCAGTTCTTC	CASRYAGEQFF